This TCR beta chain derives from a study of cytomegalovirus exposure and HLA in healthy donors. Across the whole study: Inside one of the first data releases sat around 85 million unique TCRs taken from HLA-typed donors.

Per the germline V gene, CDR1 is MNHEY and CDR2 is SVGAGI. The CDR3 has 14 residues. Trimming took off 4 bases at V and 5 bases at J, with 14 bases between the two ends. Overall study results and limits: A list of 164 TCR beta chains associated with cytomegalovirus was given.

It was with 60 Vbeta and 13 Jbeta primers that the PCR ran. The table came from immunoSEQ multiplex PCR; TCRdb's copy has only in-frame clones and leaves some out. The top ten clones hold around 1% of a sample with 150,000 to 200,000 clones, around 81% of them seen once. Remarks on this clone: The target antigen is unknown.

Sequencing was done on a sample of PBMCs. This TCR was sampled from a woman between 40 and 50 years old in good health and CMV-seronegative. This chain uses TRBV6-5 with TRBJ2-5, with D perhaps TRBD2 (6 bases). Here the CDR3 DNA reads TGTGCCAGCAGTTCCTCCACCAGCGGGGAGACCCAGTACTTC. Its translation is CASSSSTSGETQYF.